A selection of T cell receptor beta chains follows, all from one sample in a study of shared clonotypes between healthy human individuals. TCRdb's table, derived via immunoSEQ multiplex PCR, lists solely in-frame clones and lacks some. Of about 2.3 million clones listed, about 92% are singletons. The sequenced sample was naive CD4+ T cells from PBMCs. These receptors originate from a man younger than 35 in good health. Some clones in this sample may be carry-over from other donors' samples. Both conserved end residues are part of each CDR3. D genes are given only for firm matches. Where a row states a size, it is once, few, many or the class of an expanded clone; other rows omit it.

V gene	J gene	clone size	D gene	CDR3 DNA	CDR3 protein
TRBV18	TRBJ2-3	.	TRBD2	TGTGCCAGCTCACCCCCTAGCGGTGGCACAGATACGCAGTATTTT	CASSPPSGGTDTQYF
TRBV27	TRBJ1-1	.	.	TGTGCCAGCATCGACACAGGGAGAACTGAAGCTTTCTTT	CASIDTGRTEAFF
TRBV5-1	TRBJ2-3	.	.	TGCGCCAGCAGCCGGGGGTCTACCACAGATACGCAGTATTTT	CASSRGSTTDTQYF
TRBV5-8	TRBJ1-5	.	TRBD1	TGTGCCAGCGGGGACAGGGGGTCCATAATCTTAAGCAATCAGCCCCAGCATTTT	CASGDRGSIILSNQPQHF
TRBV11-3	TRBJ2-3	once	.	TGTGCCAGCAGGCTCAATCTAAACACAGATACGCAGTATTTT	CASRLNLNTDTQYF
TRBV27	TRBJ1-1	.	TRBD1	TGTGCCAGCAGTTTATACGCAGGGGGCACTGAAGCTTTCTTT	CASSLYAGGTEAFF
TRBV10-3	TRBJ2-1	.	TRBD1	TGTGCCATCACCCTAGGCACAGGGGGTCAGCAGTTCTTC	CAITLGTGGQQFF
TRBV5-1	TRBJ2-1	.	TRBD2	TGCGCCAGCAGCTTCGAGACTAGCGGGAGCGGAGATGAGCAGTTCTTC	CASSFETSGSGDEQFF
TRBV7-9	TRBJ1-1	.	.	TGTGCCAGCAGCTTACTTGGGCAGATGAACACTGAAGCTTTCTTT	CASSLLGQMNTEAFF
TRBV4-3	TRBJ2-3	.	TRBD2	TGCGCCAGCAGCCAAAGGGGACTAGCGGAGTTCACAGATACGCAGTATTTT	CASSQRGLAEFTDTQYF
TRBV13	TRBJ1-4	.	.	TGTGCCAGCAGCTTAGGCCGACGCTTCCAGGCCCGGGGGGCTAATGAAAAACTGTTTTTT	CASSLGRRFQARGANEKLFF
TRBV13	TRBJ2-5	.	TRBD1	TGTGCCAGCAGCTTAGGGCCAGGGGGCTGGGAGACCCAGTACTTC	CASSLGPGGWETQYF
TRBV5-4	TRBJ2-2	.	TRBD2	TGTGCCAGCAGCTTGGGGACTAGCGGGAGGGCGGGGACCGGGGAGCTGTTTTTT	CASSLGTSGRAGTGELFF
TRBV7-9	TRBJ2-7	.	TRBD1	TGTGCCAGCAGCTTAGGGACAGGGTTGTACGAGCAGTACTTC	CASSLGTGLYEQYF
TRBV7-2	TRBJ2-1	.	TRBD1	TGTGCCAGCAGCCCGGACAGGGGGCGAAATGAGCAGTTCTTC	CASSPDRGRNEQFF
TRBV5-4	TRBJ2-7	once	TRBD1	TGTGCCAGCAGCTTGGCCCCGACAGGGACCTACGAGCAGTACTTC	CASSLAPTGTYEQYF
TRBV14	TRBJ1-2	.	.	TGTGCCAGCAGCCAAGTTGGGGCAGGGGCCCCTCCCTATGGCTACACCTTC	CASSQVGAGAPPYGYTF
TRBV27	TRBJ1-1	.	.	TGTGCCAGCAGTCCAACGGACATCATGAACACTGAAGCTTTCTTT	CASSPTDIMNTEAFF
TRBV5-6	TRBJ2-1	.	TRBD1	TGTGCCAGCAGCCCGGACAGGGGGCTGGGCGATGAGCAGTTCTTC	CASSPDRGLGDEQFF
TRBV7-9	TRBJ2-2	.	.	TGTGCCAGCAGCTCTCGATCCGGGGAGGACACCGGGGAGCTGTTTTTT	CASSSRSGEDTGELFF
TRBV28	TRBJ1-2	once	.	TGTGCCGGCAAGACAGCTAACTATGGCTACACCTTC	CAGKTANYGYTF
TRBV27	TRBJ2-5	.	.	TGTGCCAGCAGTCTAAAGCGAGTTGGGACCCAGTACTTC	CASSLKRVGTQYF
TRBV25-1	TRBJ2-7	.	.	TGTGCCAGCAGTGAATCCAAGACAGGCTCCTACGAGCAGTACTTC	CASSESKTGSYEQYF
TRBV25-1	TRBJ2-4	.	TRBD2	TGTGCCAGCAGTGATTTCCAGGGAGGGAACATTCAGTACTTC	CASSDFQGGNIQYF
TRBV10-3	TRBJ2-1	.	.	TGTGCCATCAGTGAGGACGCGAATCCCGATGAGCAGTTCTTC	CAISEDANPDEQFF
TRBV18	TRBJ2-1	.	TRBD1	TGTGCCAGCTCACCACTACAGGGGATAGTTCATGAGCAGTTCTTC	CASSPLQGIVHEQFF
TRBV5-6	TRBJ2-1	.	TRBD2	TGTGCCAGCAGCTTGCGCTTTAGCGGGGCATACAATGAGCAGTTCTTC	CASSLRFSGAYNEQFF
TRBV5-1	TRBJ2-1	.	.	TGCGCCAGCAGCTTCCCAGGGAGCTCCTACAATGAGCAGTTCTTC	CASSFPGSSYNEQFF
TRBV28	TRBJ2-7	.	TRBD1	TGTGCCAGCAGTTCCCCCGGGACAGGGGGTCTCGAGCAGTACTTC	CASSSPGTGGLEQYF
TRBV29-1	TRBJ2-1	.	.	TGCAGCGTTGGGCGGGTCTACAATGAGCAGTTCTTC	CSVGRVYNEQFF
TRBV14	TRBJ1-1	.	.	TGTGCCAGCAGCCAAGTAAGAGGGACTGAAGCTTTCTTT	CASSQVRGTEAFF
TRBV7-3	TRBJ2-1	.	TRBD2	TGTGCCAGCAGTGGGCGGGAGAGCGGTGAGCAGTTCTTC	CASSGRESGEQFF
TRBV18	TRBJ2-1	.	TRBD2	TGTGCCAGCTCACGGAGGACTAGCGGGCCAAATGAGCAGTTCTTC	CASSRRTSGPNEQFF
TRBV29-1	TRBJ1-1	few	.	TGCAGCGCTGTGAAGACACCGAACACTGAAGCTTTCTTT	CSAVKTPNTEAFF
TRBV4-1	TRBJ2-4	.	.	TGCGCCAGCAGCCAAAATCAGGGGATTTTAGACATTCAGTACTTC	CASSQNQGILDIQYF
TRBV25-1	TRBJ1-4	few	TRBD1	TGTGCCAGCAGTGCTACATCGACAGGGAATGAAAAACTGTTTTTT	CASSATSTGNEKLFF
TRBV27	TRBJ2-7	.	TRBD1	TGTGCCAGCAGTCCTCGGGACAGGGTCTACGAGCAGTACTTC	CASSPRDRVYEQYF
TRBV2	TRBJ2-1	once	TRBD2	TGTGCCAGCAGTGGGTCTGGGACTAGCATTTCTCGGTTCTTC	CASSGSGTSISRFF
TRBV5-6	TRBJ2-1	.	TRBD2	TGTGCCAGCAGCCGCGGGAGATCCTCCTACAATGAGCAGTTCTTC	CASSRGRSSYNEQFF
TRBV19	TRBJ1-2	.	.	TGTGCCAGTAGTAGGAACGGGGCCGCCCGGGGCTACACCTTC	CASSRNGAARGYTF
TRBV28	TRBJ1-5	.	.	TGTGCCAGCAGTTTACGGCACGTCGGCAATCAGCCCCAGCATTTT	CASSLRHVGNQPQHF
TRBV2	TRBJ1-4	.	.	TGTGCCAGCAGTGCGTCCGCAACTAATGAAAAACTGTTTTTT	CASSASATNEKLFF
TRBV14	TRBJ1-2	once	TRBD1	TGTGCCAGCAGCCAAGCCGGGACAGGGCCCTATGGCTACACCTTC	CASSQAGTGPYGYTF
TRBV18	TRBJ1-1	.	.	TGTGCCAGCTCGTCAGGGGATGGGGGGACTGAAGCTTTCTTT	CASSSGDGGTEAFF
TRBV9	TRBJ2-6	.	.	TGTGCCAGCAGTACGACGGACTCTGGGGCCAACGTCCTGACTTTC	CASSTTDSGANVLTF
TRBV4-3	TRBJ2-7	.	.	TGCGCCAGCAGCCAGGAATACGGGGTCGGGGAGCAGTACTTC	CASSQEYGVGEQYF
TRBV6-6	TRBJ2-1	.	TRBD2	TGTGCCAGCAGCCCGCCGAGCGGGAGGGCTGGCAATGAGCAGTTCTTC	CASSPPSGRAGNEQFF
TRBV11-2	TRBJ1-6	.	TRBD1	TGTGCCAGCAGCCCCCGGGACAGGGGGCAGGTAGGTTCACCCCTCCACTTT	CASSPRDRGQVGSPLHF
TRBV2	TRBJ2-4	.	TRBD2	TGTGCCAGCAGTGGAGAGCTGCCGGGGGGGAACATTCAGTACTTC	CASSGELPGGNIQYF
TRBV7-2	TRBJ2-5	.	.	TGTGCCAGCAGCCCCAGACAGGCTATCCCGGGGTATAACAGGGAGACCCAGTACTTC	CASSPRQAIPGYNRETQYF
TRBV7-8	TRBJ1-5	.	.	TGTGCCAGCAGCTTATTGTTTAACGGGCCCCAGCATTTT	CASSLLFNGPQHF